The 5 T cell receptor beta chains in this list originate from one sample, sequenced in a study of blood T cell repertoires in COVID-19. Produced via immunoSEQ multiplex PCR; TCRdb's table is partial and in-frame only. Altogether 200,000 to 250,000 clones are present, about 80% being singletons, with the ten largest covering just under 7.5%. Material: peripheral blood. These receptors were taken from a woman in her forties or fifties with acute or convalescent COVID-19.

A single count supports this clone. Here the CDR3 reads CASSEGRGVSGNTIYF. The CDR3 bases are TGTGCCAGCAGTGAAGGCCGGGGGGTTTCGGGAAACACCATATATTTT. This sequence joins TRBV2 and TRBJ1-3; a possible D gene is TRBD1 (5 bases). CDR3 length: 16 amino acids. Germline-derived CDR1 and CDR2 are SNHLY and FYNNEI. V was cut by 1 base and J by 4 bases, with 14 bases left in between.

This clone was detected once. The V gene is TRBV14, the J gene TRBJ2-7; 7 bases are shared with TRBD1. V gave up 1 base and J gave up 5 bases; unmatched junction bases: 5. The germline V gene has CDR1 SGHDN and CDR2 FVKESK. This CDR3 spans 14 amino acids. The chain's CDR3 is CASSQGTGLNEQYF. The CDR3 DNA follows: TGTGCCAGCAGCCAAGGGACAGGTCTCAACGAGCAGTACTTC.

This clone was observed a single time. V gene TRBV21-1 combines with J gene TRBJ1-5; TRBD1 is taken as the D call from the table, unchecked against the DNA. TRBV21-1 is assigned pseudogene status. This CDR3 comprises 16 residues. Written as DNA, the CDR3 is TGTGCCAGCAGCAATGACAGGGTGGGGAATAATCAGCCCCAGCATTTT. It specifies CASSNDRVGNNQPQHF.

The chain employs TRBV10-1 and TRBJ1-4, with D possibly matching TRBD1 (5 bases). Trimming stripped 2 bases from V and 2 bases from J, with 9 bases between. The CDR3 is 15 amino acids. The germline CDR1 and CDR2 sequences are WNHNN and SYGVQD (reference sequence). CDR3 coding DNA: TGCGCCAGCAGTGAGGACAGTTCCACTAATGAAAAACTGTTTTTT. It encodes CASSEDSSTNEKLFF.

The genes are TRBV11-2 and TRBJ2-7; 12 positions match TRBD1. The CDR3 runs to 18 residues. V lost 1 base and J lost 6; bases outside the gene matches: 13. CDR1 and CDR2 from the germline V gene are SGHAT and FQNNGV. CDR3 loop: CASSLGLAWDRGLSEQYF. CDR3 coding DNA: TGTGCCAGCAGCTTAGGGTTAGCCTGGGACAGGGGGCTTTCCGAGCAGTACTTC.